This TCR beta chain is from a study of blood T cell repertoires in COVID-19. Assay: immunoSEQ multiplex PCR; the TCRdb copy retains only in-frame clones and omits some. The table lists about 100,000 clones, 75% to 85% of them singletons. Germline V gene sequence: CDR1 MNHEY, CDR2 SMNVEV (reference sequence). This CDR3 has 22 residues. V lost 6 bases, J lost 0 bases, and 30 bases lay in between. The sequencing sample was made of peripheral blood. The receptor was isolated from a woman aged 80 or older with active or convalescent COVID-19. This chain connects TRBV27 to TRBJ2-6, with D possibly matching TRBD1 (6 bases). This chain's CDR3 is CASSRTWVRTVRPHSGANVLTF. The CDR3 nucleotides read TGTGCCAGCAGCCGCACCTGGGTGAGGACAGTCAGGCCCCACTCTGGGGCCAACGTCCTGACTTTC. The full variable domain, with the rest looked up from reference TRBV27 and TRBJ2-6, is EAQVTQNPRYLITVTGKKLTVTCSQNMNHEYMSWYRQDPGLGLRQIYYSMNVEVTDKGDVPEGYKVSRKEKRNFPLILESPSPNQTSLYFCASSRTWVRTVRPHSGANVLTFGAGSRLTVL.